What follows is one TCR beta chain and its context. Clones were read by immunoSEQ multiplex PCR, and TCRdb kept only the in-frame ones, dropping some. Of 55,000 to 70,000 clones in the sample, approximately 80% were seen once. V dropped 0 bases and J dropped 6; count of bases not matched to a gene: 6. The CDR3 spans 15 residues. Germline V lookup: CDR1 SGHKS, CDR2 YYEKEE (reference sequence). This record belongs to a study of PD-L1 blockade in urothelial cancer. Across the whole study: Twenty-five of the 29 patients were men with bladder-origin urothelial cancer.

The source is a man between 65 and 79 years old with urothelial cancer. The sample in question was PBMCs, obtained around atezolizumab (anti-PD-L1) treatment. The J gene is TRBJ2-1, the V gene TRBV5-5; 7 nucleotides line up with TRBD2. CDR3 amino acids: CASSLVSSGRNEQFF. In nucleotides, the CDR3 is TGTGCCAGCAGCTTGGTGTCTAGCGGCCGCAATGAGCAGTTCTTC.